The 8 T cell receptor beta chains below were found in one sample sequenced in a study of blood T cell repertoires in COVID-19. Assay: immunoSEQ multiplex PCR; the TCRdb copy retains only in-frame clones and omits some. The sample has under 200,000 clones, roughly 83% seen once. The specimen sequenced was peripheral blood. Receptor source: a human donor in a cohort sampled during active COVID-19.

The chain combines TRBV20-1 with TRBJ1-2; 9 bases match TRBD1. This CDR3 region has 14 residues. Trimming removed 3 bases from V and 3 bases from J; junction bases left unmatched: 5. The germline V gene has CDR1 DFQATT and CDR2 SNEGSKA (reference sequence). The CDR3 sequence: CSASPGQGYYGYTF. CDR3 coding DNA: TGCAGTGCTAGTCCGGGACAGGGATACTATGGCTACACCTTC.

The chain joins TRBV19 to TRBJ2-7, with TRBD2 matching over 8 bases. Trimming at V came to 3 bases and at J to 0 bases, leaving 1 base not matched to a gene. The CDR3 has 14 residues. Germline values: CDR1 LNHDA, CDR2 SQIVND (reference sequence). DNA of the CDR3: TGTGCCAGTAGTATGGGGACTAGCTCCTACGAGCAGTACTTC. Translated, it gives CASSMGTSSYEQYF.

The rearrangement links TRBV6-5 to TRBJ1-1; no reliable D call. Between the trimmed V and J ends, which lost 5 bases and 3 bases, there was a span of 10 bases. The CDR3 sequence is 13 residues long. Germline V gene data show CDR1 as MNHEY and CDR2 as SVGAGI. This CDR3 is CASSPPRDTEAFF. In DNA, the CDR3 is TGTGCCAGCAGTCCTCCCCGGGACACTGAAGCTTTCTTT.

The rearrangement joins TRBV5-5 to TRBJ1-1; 9 nucleotides align to TRBD1. Germline V gene lookup returns CDR1 SGHKS and CDR2 YYEKEE (reference sequence). With 0 bases clipped from V and 7 bases from J, the junction kept 4 bases outside the gene matches. The CDR3 is 14 residues long. This CDR3 reads CASSLVGGQGEAFF. In DNA form, the CDR3 reads TGTGCCAGCAGCTTGGTGGGGGGACAGGGTGAAGCTTTCTTT.

This clone has just a few counts. The chain links TRBV6-2 or TRBV6-3 to TRBJ2-7, with 7 bases fitting TRBD1. The V segment lost 6 bases and the J segment 4 bases; nucleotides outside the gene matches: 6. This CDR3 is 13 amino acids long. CDR1 is MNHEY and CDR2 is SVGEGT in the germline V gene. CDR3 in DNA: TGTGCCAGCAGCACGCCAGGGGGTTACGAGCAGTACTTC. It yields the protein CASSTPGGYEQYF.

This chain joins TRBV6-6 and TRBJ2-7; 7 bases are shared with TRBD1. Germline CDR1 and CDR2: MNHNY and SVGAGI (reference sequence). V lost 6 bases to trimming and J lost 5 bases; unmatched junction nucleotides: 13. The CDR3 sequence is 15 residues long. Written as DNA, the CDR3 is TGTGCCAGCAGGTTAGAATACAGGGGTTTCAACGAGCAGTACTTC. It codes for CASRLEYRGFNEQYF.

The rearrangement links TRBV6-5 to TRBJ2-7; 12 bases fit TRBD1. The CDR3 extends over 15 amino acids. The V and J ends lost 4 bases and 5 bases, in that order; junction bases with no gene match: 6. CDR1 is MNHEY, CDR2 SVGAGI, per germline. The CDR3 protein is CASSSAGTGGHEQYF. The CDR3 DNA is TGTGCCAGCAGTTCGGCCGGGACAGGGGGCCACGAGCAGTACTTC.

This clone was seen once. The chain joins TRBV6-2 or TRBV6-3 to TRBJ2-7, with TRBD1 as a possible D gene (5 bases). Germline V gene lookup returns CDR1 MNHEY and CDR2 SVGEGT. The CDR3 spans 13 residues. V lost 2 bases, J lost 5 bases, and 10 bases lay in between. Here the CDR3 DNA reads TGTGCCAGCAGTTACGCCAGGGTGGACGAGCAGTACTTC. Its translation: CASSYARVDEQYF.